The 4 T cell receptor beta chains reported below all come from one sample, sequenced in a study of cytomegalovirus exposure and HLA in healthy donors. Both 60 Vbeta primers and 13 Jbeta primers went into the PCR. Some clones are missing from TCRdb's copy, which holds only in-frame ones; the method was immunoSEQ multiplex PCR. The table includes 150,000 to 200,000 clones, 70% to 90% detected once. The sequencing sample was made of PBMCs. These receptors all stem from a woman younger than 35 in good health and CMV-seronegative.

V gene TRBV30 combines with J gene TRBJ1-6, with no clear D. This CDR3 contains 14 residues. The V and J ends lost 8 bases and 0 bases respectively, with 11 bases between them. From germline, CDR1 is GTSNPN and CDR2 SVGIG (reference sequence). CDR3 loop: CAVEASSYNSPLHF. CDR3 nucleotides: TGTGCCGTCGAGGCGAGCTCCTATAATTCACCCCTCCACTTT. Drawing the rest from reference TRBV30 and TRBJ1-6, the complete variable domain is SQTIHQWPATLVQPVGSPLSLECTVEGTSNPNLYWYRQAAGRGLQLLFYSVGIGQISSEVPQNLSASRPQDRQFILSSKKLLLSDSGFYLCAVEASSYNSPLHFGNGTRLTVT.

The gene calls are TRBV5-1 and TRBJ1-2; 9 bases align to TRBD1. The CDR3 loop spans 14 amino acids. From germline, CDR1 is SGHRS and CDR2 YFSETQ. The J segment lost 3 bases and the V segment lost 4 bases, leaving 4 bases of the junction unmatched. The CDR3 DNA sequence: TGCGCCAGCAGCCTTGGACAGGGGTACTATGGCTACACCTTC. It specifies CASSLGQGYYGYTF.

This chain connects TRBV28 to TRBJ2-7; the D is unclear. This CDR3 is built from 13 residues. Per germline, CDR1 MDHEN and CDR2 SYDVKM. V was shortened by 2 bases and J by 0 bases, with 5 bases between the two germline ends. The DNA of the CDR3 is TGTGCCAGCAGTTTAGGCAGCTCCTACGAGCAGTACTTC. Amino acids: CASSLGSSYEQYF.

The rearrangement uses TRBV5-4 and TRBJ1-2; TRBD1 matches 7 bases. The CDR3 sequence is 15 residues long. Germline-derived CDR1 and CDR2 are SGHNT and YYREEE (reference sequence). With V trimmed by 5 bases and J by 1 base, 8 bases remained unmatched. CDR3 in amino acids: CASSFEGAVNYGYTF. The CDR3 DNA is TGTGCCAGCAGTTTTGAGGGGGCGGTTAACTATGGCTACACCTTC.